This TCR beta chain was documented in a study of T cell responses to AZD1222 COVID-19 vaccine. Data came from immunoSEQ multiplex PCR; TCRdb stores just in-frame clones and leaves some out. The data hold 150,000 to 200,000 clones, with 70% to 90% observed a single time. Study conclusions and caveats: Unmutated regions of variants are reportedly targeted by nearly half of spike-specific TCRs. The donor group comprised mostly white British people and more females; the analysis possibly underestimated clonal diversity. Vaccine-related CD4 TCRs covered spike, predominating at 160-218 and 743-854. Spike-specific TCR breadth and depth went up after people got two AZD1222 doses.

Note on this clone: The antigen remains undetermined.

Trimming cost V 7 bases and J 12 bases, with 16 bases left between them. CDR3 size: 13 residues. CDR1 is MNHEY and CDR2 is SVGAGI in the germline V gene. The chain has TRBV6-5 and TRBJ1-6; the D gene is possibly TRBD1 (5 bases). This receptor was obtained from an adult who received the AZD1222 COVID-19 vaccine. The sample in question was peripheral blood, obtained 28 days after the second AZD1222 dose. CDR3: CASIQVGREPLHF. Here the CDR3 DNA reads TGTGCCAGCATTCAAGTGGGGCGGGAACCCCTCCACTTT.